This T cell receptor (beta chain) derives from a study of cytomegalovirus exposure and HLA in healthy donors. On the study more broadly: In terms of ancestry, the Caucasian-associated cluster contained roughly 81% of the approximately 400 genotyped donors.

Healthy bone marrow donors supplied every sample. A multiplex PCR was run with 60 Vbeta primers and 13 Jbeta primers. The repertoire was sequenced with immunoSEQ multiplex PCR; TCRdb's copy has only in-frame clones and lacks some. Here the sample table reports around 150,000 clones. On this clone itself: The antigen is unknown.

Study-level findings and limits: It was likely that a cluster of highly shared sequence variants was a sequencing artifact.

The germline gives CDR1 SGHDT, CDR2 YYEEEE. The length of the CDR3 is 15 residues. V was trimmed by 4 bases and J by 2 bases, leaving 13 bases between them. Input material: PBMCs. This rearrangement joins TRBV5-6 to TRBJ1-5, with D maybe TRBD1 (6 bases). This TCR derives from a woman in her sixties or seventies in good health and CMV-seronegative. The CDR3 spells CASSLWQGRNQPQHF. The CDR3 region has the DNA TGTGCCAGCAGCCTGTGGCAGGGGCGCAATCAGCCCCAGCATTTT. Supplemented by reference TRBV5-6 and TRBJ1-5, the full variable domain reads DAGVTQSPTHLIKTRGQQVTLRCSPKSGHDTVSWYQQALGQGPQFIFQYYEEEERQRGNFPDRFSGHQFPNYSSELNVNALLLGDSALYLCASSLWQGRNQPQHFGDGTRLSIL.